The 15 T cell receptor beta chains in this list originate from one sample, sequenced in a study of identical twins. TCRdb re-derived calls from the 5' RACE reads in MiXCR, one entry per CDR3 protein. The sample shows 700,000 or so distinct CDR3 sequences, 8.5% to 9% of them seen only once. These same data were also listed under a study on yellow fever vaccine responses in identical twins.

The sequenced sample was PBMCs. These TCRs come from a woman aged 18-29 years in good health.

This clonotype occurred many times. CDR3 region: CASSRDDQETQYF. CDR3 DNA: TGTGCCAGCAGCCGGGACGACCAAGAGACCCAGTACTTC. This chain links TRBV12-3 or TRBV12-4 with TRBJ2-5, with D perhaps given as TRBD1 or TRBD2 (5 bases each). The CDR3 totals 13 residues. V gave up 6 bases and J gave up 0 bases, with 8 bases separating them.

This clonotype was found a few times. The rearrangement links TRBV6-6 to TRBJ1-1; TRBD1 aligns across 7 bases. There are 13 residues in the CDR3. Per germline, CDR1 MNHNY and CDR2 SVGAGI (reference sequence). Trimming cost V 7 bases and J 3 bases; bases outside gene matches: 5. For the CDR3, the DNA is TGTGCCAGCACCAGGGGGGGGGACACTGAAGCTTTCTTT. Its protein product is CASTRGGDTEAFF.

The chain combines TRBV7-3 with TRBJ2-5; D is possibly TRBD1 (7 bases). The V gene lost 11 bases and the J gene lost 5 bases, with 27 bases spanning the gap. Looked up from germline, CDR1 is SGHTA and CDR2 is FQGTGA. This CDR3 is built from 16 residues. CDR3 in DNA: TGTGCCCCAGGGGGGACTCCCCCCTGTCGTTTGGAGACCCAGTACTTC. Protein: CAPGGTPPCRLETQYF.

This clonotype was detected ten times or more. The chain uses TRBV29-1 and TRBJ2-1; TRBD1 agrees at 8 bases. CDR1 and CDR2 (germline): SQVTM, ANQGSEA. Trimming cost V 7 bases and J 4 bases; bases outside gene matches: 12. The CDR3 extends over 15 amino acids. The CDR3 here is CSAGRDRLSYNEQFF. The DNA for the CDR3 is TGCAGCGCCGGGCGGGACAGGCTCTCTTACAATGAGCAGTTCTTC.

In this sample, this clonotype turned up a few times. For the CDR3, the DNA is TGCGCCAGCAGCTTGGAAGTGACAGGGGGCGGAGAGACCCAGTACTTC. This encodes CASSLEVTGGGETQYF. This chain links TRBV5-1 with TRBJ2-5, with TRBD1 matching 10 bases. V dropped 0 bases and J dropped 4; count of bases not matched to a gene: 6. The CDR3 has 16 residues. The germline V gene encodes CDR1 SGHRS and CDR2 YFSETQ. Complete variable domain (other parts from reference TRBV5-1 and TRBJ2-5): KAGVTQTPRYLIKTRGQQVTLSCSPISGHRSVSWYQQTPGQGLQFLFEYFSETQRNKGNFPGRFSGRQFSNSRSEMNVSTLELGDSALYLCASSLEVTGGGETQYFGPGTRLLVL.

The chain joins TRBV5-1 to TRBJ2-5; possibly TRBD1 or TRBD2 for D (5 bases each). V shed 5 bases and J shed 10 bases, with 15 bases lying between them. This CDR3 region has 12 residues. Germline V CDR1 and CDR2: SGHRS, YFSETQ. CDR3 nucleotides: TGCGCCAGCAGGGAGGAAAATCAGGGCCAGTACTTC. It translates to CASREENQGQYF.

Ten or more counts support this clonotype. CDR3: CASSLGLAADTQYF. CDR3 bases: TGTGCCAGCAGCCTTGGACTAGCGGCAGATACGCAGTATTTT. This sequence joins TRBV7-9 and TRBJ2-3, with TRBD2 matching 10 bases. The CDR3 sequence is 14 residues long. Trimming at V came to 5 bases and at J to 4 bases, leaving 3 bases not matched to a gene. CDR1 and CDR2 from the germline V gene are SEHNR and FQNEAQ (reference sequence).

This clonotype was detected ten times or more. This rearrangement joins TRBV12-3 or TRBV12-4 to TRBJ2-3, with D hard to call. V was clipped by 6 bases and J by 3 bases, with 10 bases between them. The CDR3 has 13 amino acids. CDR3 coding DNA: TGTGCCAGCAGACCCTCAGGAACAGATACGCAGTATTTT. Its protein product is CASRPSGTDTQYF.

The chain couples TRBV24-1 to TRBJ2-7, with TRBD2 identical over 7 bases. In germline, CDR1 is KGHDR, CDR2 SFDVKD. Trimming took 0 bases from V and 3 from J; bases not matched to a gene: 13. The CDR3 length is 18 residues. CDR3 amino acids: CATSDLPSKREFFYEQYF. The CDR3 DNA is TGTGCCACCAGTGATTTGCCTTCTAAGCGGGAATTCTTCTACGAGCAGTACTTC.

This clonotype has only a few counts. The rearrangement uses TRBV5-1 and TRBJ2-1; 7 nucleotides agree with TRBD2. This CDR3 region has 15 residues. The V gene end was trimmed by 1 base and the J gene end by 4 bases; junction bases not matched to a gene: 5. CDR1 and CDR2 (germline): SGHRS, YFSETQ. CDR3 amino acids: CASSLWASGYNEQFF. CDR3 nucleotides: TGCGCCAGCAGCTTGTGGGCTAGCGGATACAATGAGCAGTTCTTC.

This clonotype was seen repeatedly, ten times or more. The V call is TRBV25-1, the J call TRBJ2-3; 10 nucleotides line up with TRBD2. Trimming at V came to 2 bases and at J to 6 bases, leaving 14 bases not matched to a gene. The germline V gene encodes CDR1 MGHDK and CDR2 SYGVNS. CDR3 length: 18 amino acids. The CDR3 region is CASSEPSGSKSRLDTQYF. In DNA form, the CDR3 reads TGTGCCAGCAGTGAACCTAGCGGGAGTAAAAGTAGGCTGGATACGCAGTATTTT.

The chain recombines TRBV4-2 with TRBJ2-7; TRBD2 matches at 7 bases. V lost 3 bases to trimming and J lost 7 bases; unmatched junction nucleotides: 15. This CDR3 region has 16 residues. Germline assignment: CDR1 LGHNA and CDR2 YNFKEQ. For the CDR3, the DNA is TGTGCCAGCAGCCACTGGGAGGGCGGGACTCTTGATGAGCAGTACTTC. It translates to CASSHWEGGTLDEQYF.

This clonotype was detected only a few times. V gene TRBV12-5 combines with J gene TRBJ2-1; TRBD1 or TRBD2 may be the D gene (5 bases each). The CDR3 covers 15 residues. Germline V gene lookup returns CDR1 LGHNT and CDR2 FRNRAP. With 1 base removed from V and 1 base from J, the gap between germline ends came to 8 bases. Here the CDR3 reads CASGLGGPSYNEQFF. In DNA, the CDR3 is TGTGCTAGTGGTTTGGGGGGACCGTCCTACAATGAGCAGTTCTTC.

Only a few counts were recorded for this clonotype. The chain has TRBV6-2 or TRBV6-3 and TRBJ2-7; no firm D call. Trimming cost V 6 bases and J 4 bases, with 13 bases left between them. Germline V gives CDR1 MNHEY, CDR2 SVGEGT. The CDR3 is made up of 13 amino acids. Written as DNA, the CDR3 is TGTGCCAGCAGCCGGGCTCTCCAATACGAGCAGTACTTC. It is translated as CASSRALQYEQYF.

The genes are TRBV20-1 and TRBJ2-3; TRBD2 matches 7 bases. The CDR3 length is 13 residues. Germline V lookup: CDR1 DFQATT, CDR2 SNEGSKA (reference sequence). V dropped 4 bases and J dropped 5; count of bases not matched to a gene: 6. The CDR3 here is CSANAGAEDTQYF. As DNA, the CDR3 is TGCAGTGCTAACGCGGGAGCCGAAGATACGCAGTATTTT.